The present T cell receptor (beta chain) was sequenced within a study of cytomegalovirus exposure and HLA in healthy donors. Per germline, CDR1 SGHDT and CDR2 YYEEEE. The ends were cut back, 0 bases at V and 4 bases at J, with 5 bases in the middle. This CDR3 has 12 residues. Primers: 60 Vbeta forward and 13 Jbeta reverse. Sequencing was performed with immunoSEQ multiplex PCR; in TCRdb, only in-frame clones are kept and a portion is missing. This sample has 200,000 to 250,000 clones, with 76% found just once. Sequenced material: PBMCs. The source of this sequence is a man aged 18 to 30 in good health and CMV-seronegative. This chain connects TRBV5-6 to TRBJ2-7; no definite D call. The CDR3 spells CASSLDRYEQYF. CDR3 coding DNA: TGTGCCAGCAGCTTGGACAGATACGAGCAGTACTTC.